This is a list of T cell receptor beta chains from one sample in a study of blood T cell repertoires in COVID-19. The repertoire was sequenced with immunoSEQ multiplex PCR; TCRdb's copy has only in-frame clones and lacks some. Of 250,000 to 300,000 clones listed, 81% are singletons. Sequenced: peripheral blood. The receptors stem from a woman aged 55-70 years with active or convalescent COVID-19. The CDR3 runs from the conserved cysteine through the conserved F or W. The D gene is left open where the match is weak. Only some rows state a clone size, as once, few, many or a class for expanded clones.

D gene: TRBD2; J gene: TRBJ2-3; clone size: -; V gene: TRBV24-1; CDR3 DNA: TGTGCCACCAGTGACCCCCAAACAGGGTCGGGAGGGGGCACAGATACGCAGTATTTT; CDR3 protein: CATSDPQTGSGGGTDTQYF
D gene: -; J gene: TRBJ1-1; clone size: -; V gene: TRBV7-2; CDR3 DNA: TGTGCCAGCAGCTTAGTAACGGGCAGGGCTGAAGCTTTCTTT; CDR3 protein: CASSLVTGRAEAFF
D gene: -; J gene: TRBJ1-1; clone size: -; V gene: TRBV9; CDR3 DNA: TGTGCCAGCAGCGTAGAACAGGGCCACACTGAAGCTTTCTTT; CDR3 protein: CASSVEQGHTEAFF
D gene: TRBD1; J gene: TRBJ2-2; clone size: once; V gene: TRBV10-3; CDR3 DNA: TGTGCCATCGGACAGGGGACATCCGGGGAGCTGTTTTTT; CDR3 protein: CAIGQGTSGELFF
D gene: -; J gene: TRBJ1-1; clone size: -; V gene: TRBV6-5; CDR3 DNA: TGTGCCAGCACTCGACCAGGTACGTCTGAAGCTTTCTTT; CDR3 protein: CASTRPGTSEAFF
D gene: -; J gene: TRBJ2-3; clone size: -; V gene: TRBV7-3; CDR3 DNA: TGTGCCAGCAGCGTTAACTCCAGGAATGCGCAGTATTTT; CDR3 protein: CASSVNSRNAQYF
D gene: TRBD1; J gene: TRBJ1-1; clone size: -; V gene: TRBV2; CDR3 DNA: TGTGCCAGCAGTGTTAGAGGACAGGCTGAAGCTTTCTTT; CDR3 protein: CASSVRGQAEAFF
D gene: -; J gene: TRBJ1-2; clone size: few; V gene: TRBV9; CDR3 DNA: TGTGCCAGCAGCAGGGACAATAACTATGGCTACACCTTC; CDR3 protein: CASSRDNNYGYTF
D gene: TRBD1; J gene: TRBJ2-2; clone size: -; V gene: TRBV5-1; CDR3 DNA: TGCGCCAGCAGCATCGGACAGGGGAACACCGGGGAGCTGTTTTTT; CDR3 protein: CASSIGQGNTGELFF
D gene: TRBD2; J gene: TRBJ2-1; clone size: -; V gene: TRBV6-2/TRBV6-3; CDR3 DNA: TGTGCCAGCAGTTACCCCCTTTTAGCGGGGGGCTCGAATGAGCAGTTCTTC; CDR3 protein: CASSYPLLAGGSNEQFF
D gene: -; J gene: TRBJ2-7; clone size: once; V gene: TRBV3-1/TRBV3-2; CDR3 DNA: TGTGCCAGCAGCCAGCGGGACTCCGGGCCCTACGAGCAGTACTTC; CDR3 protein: CASSQRDSGPYEQYF
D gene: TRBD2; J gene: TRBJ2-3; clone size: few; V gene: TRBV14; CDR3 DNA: TGTGCCAGCAGCCATAAGGCGGGGGGACCCACAGATACGCAGTATTTT; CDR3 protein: CASSHKAGGPTDTQYF
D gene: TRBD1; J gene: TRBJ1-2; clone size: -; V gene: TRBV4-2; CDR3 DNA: TGTGCCAGCAGCCAAGACGACAGGGGGAACTATGGCTACACCTTC; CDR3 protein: CASSQDDRGNYGYTF
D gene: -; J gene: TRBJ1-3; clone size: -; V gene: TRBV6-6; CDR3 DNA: TGTGCCAGCAGTTTACAACGGGACACCATATATTTT; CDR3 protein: CASSLQRDTIYF
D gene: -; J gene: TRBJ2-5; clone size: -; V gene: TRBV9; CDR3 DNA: TGTGCCAGCAGCGTAGGAGGGGGGGCCCAAGAGACCCAGTACTTC; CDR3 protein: CASSVGGGAQETQYF
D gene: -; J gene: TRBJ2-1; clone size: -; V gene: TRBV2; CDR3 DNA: TGTGCCACTCAGGAACAGGACGGAAACGAGCGGTTCTTC; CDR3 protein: CATQEQDGNERFF
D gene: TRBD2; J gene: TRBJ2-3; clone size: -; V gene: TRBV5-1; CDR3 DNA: TGCGCCAGCAGCCGCAGGGGACTAGCGGGTCTCAGGGATACGCAGTATTTT; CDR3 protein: CASSRRGLAGLRDTQYF
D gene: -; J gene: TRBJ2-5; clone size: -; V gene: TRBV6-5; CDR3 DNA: TGTGCCAGCAGTCAGGACTGGTTCCAAGAGACCCAGTACTTC; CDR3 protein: CASSQDWFQETQYF
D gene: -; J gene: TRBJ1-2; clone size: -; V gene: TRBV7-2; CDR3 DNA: TGTGCCAGCAGCGGATCTACAGGGTATGGCTACACCTTC; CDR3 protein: CASSGSTGYGYTF
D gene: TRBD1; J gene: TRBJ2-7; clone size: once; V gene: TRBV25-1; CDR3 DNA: TGTGCCAGCAGCCCAGGGGGACAGGAGAGCTCCTACGAGCAGTACTTC; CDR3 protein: CASSPGGQESSYEQYF
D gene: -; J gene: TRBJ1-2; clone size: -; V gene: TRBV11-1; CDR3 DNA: TGTGCCAGCAGCTTAGGCGGCTATGGCTACACCTTC; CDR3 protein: CASSLGGYGYTF
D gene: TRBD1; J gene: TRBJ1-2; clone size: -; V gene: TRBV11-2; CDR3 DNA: TGTGCCAGCAGCTTACTCTCGACAGGGGGCGGTGGCTACACCTTC; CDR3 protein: CASSLLSTGGGGYTF
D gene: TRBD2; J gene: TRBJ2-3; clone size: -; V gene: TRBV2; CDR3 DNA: TGTGCCAGCAGTGAGAGCGGGGAAGTAGCAGATACGCAGTATTTT; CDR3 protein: CASSESGEVADTQYF
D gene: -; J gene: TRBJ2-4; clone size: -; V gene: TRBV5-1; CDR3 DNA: TGCGCCAGCAGCGTCAGGGAGGGGGACATTCAGTACTTC; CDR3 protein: CASSVREGDIQYF
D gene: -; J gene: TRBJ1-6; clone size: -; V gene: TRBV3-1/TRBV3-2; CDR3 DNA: TGTGCCAGCAGCGAGGGATCGTCCTATAATTCACCCCTCCACTTT; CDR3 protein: CASSEGSSYNSPLHF
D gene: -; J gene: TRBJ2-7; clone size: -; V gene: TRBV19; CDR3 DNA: TGTGCCAGTAGCATAACAGGCGTATCCTACGAGCAGTACTTC; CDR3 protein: CASSITGVSYEQYF
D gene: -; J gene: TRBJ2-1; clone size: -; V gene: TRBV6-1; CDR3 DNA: TGTGCCAGCAGTGAATTCTTTGGGGACACCCCATTCTTC; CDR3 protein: CASSEFFGDTPFF
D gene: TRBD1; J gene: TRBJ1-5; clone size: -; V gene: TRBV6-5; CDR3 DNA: TGTGCCAGCAGACCGGGACAGTATAGCAATCAGCCCCAGCATTTT; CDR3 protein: CASRPGQYSNQPQHF
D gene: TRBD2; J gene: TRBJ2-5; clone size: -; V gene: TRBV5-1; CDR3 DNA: TGCGCCAGCAGCTTGCTACTAGCGGGGGGATACCAAGAGACCCAGTACTTC; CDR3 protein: CASSLLLAGGYQETQYF
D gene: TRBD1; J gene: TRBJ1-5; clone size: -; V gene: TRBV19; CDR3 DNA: TGTGCCAGTAGTCCCGACAGGGTGGGAAATCAGCCCCAGCATTTT; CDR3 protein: CASSPDRVGNQPQHF
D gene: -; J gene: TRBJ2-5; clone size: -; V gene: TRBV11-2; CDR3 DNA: TGTGCCAGCGGCAGGGGCGCACAAGAGACCCAGTACTTC; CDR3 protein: CASGRGAQETQYF
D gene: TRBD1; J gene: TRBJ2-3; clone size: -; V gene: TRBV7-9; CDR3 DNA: TGTGCCAGCAGCATCCGACAGGGTCCCACGCAGTATTTT; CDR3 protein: CASSIRQGPTQYF
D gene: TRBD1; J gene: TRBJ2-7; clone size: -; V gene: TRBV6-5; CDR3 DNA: TGTGCCAGCCAGGGGGTGGGCTCCTACGAGCAGTACTTC; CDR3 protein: CASQGVGSYEQYF
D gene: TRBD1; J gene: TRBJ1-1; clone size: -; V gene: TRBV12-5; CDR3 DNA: TGTGCTAGTGGTCCCCCCGGACAGGGAAACACTGAAGCTTTCTTT; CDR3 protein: CASGPPGQGNTEAFF
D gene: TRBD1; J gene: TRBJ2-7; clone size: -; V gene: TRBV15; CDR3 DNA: TGTGCCACCAGCGCTACAGGGGTCCACGGCGAGCAGTACTTC; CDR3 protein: CATSATGVHGEQYF
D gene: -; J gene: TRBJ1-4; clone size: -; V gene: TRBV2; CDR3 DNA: TGTGCCAGCAGTGAAAGTGGGAGGGAAAAACTGTTTTTT; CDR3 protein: CASSESGREKLFF
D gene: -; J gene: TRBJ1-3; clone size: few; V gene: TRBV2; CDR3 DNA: TGTGCCAGCAAAAGCTACTCTGGAAACACCATATATTTT; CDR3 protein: CASKSYSGNTIYF